This is a list of T cell receptor beta chains from one sample in a study of T-cell reconstitution after alpha-beta-depleted transplantation in children. TCRdb used MiXCR to reprocess the PCR reads, holding one entry per CDR3 protein. The profile shows approximately 490,000 distinct CDR3 sequences, around 12% of them singletons. The material was PBMCs from the stem cell graft donor, obtained from the stem cell graft. Source of these receptors: a human donor who donated a stem cell graft to a child with combined immunodeficiency. Each CDR3 is given with its conserved first and last residue. D genes are given only for firm matches. Size tells how often a clone was seen (once, few, many) or the class of an expanded clone, and some rows leave it out.

V gene	D gene	J gene	clone size	CDR3 protein	CDR3 DNA
TRBV6-2/TRBV6-3	TRBD2	TRBJ2-5	-	CASSPLAAQETQYF	TGTGCCAGCAGTCCTCTAGCGGCTCAAGAGACCCAGTACTTC
TRBV7-3	-	TRBJ2-7	few	CASSRPSQSTSYEQYF	TGTGCCAGCAGCCGGCCCTCACAGTCGACCTCCTACGAGCAGTACTTC
TRBV7-3	-	TRBJ2-3	few	CASSSGTYRTDTQYF	TGTGCCAGCAGCTCGGGGACGTACCGCACAGATACGCAGTATTTT
TRBV5-6	-	TRBJ2-7	-	CASSFREYEQYF	TGTGCCAGCAGCTTTAGGGAGTACGAGCAGTACTTC
TRBV4-3	-	TRBJ2-1	many	CASSQGINNEQFF	TGCGCCAGCAGCCAAGGGATCAACAATGAGCAGTTCTTC
TRBV28	-	TRBJ2-7	many	CASTVDGLYEQYF	TGTGCCAGCACCGTCGACGGTCTCTACGAGCAGTACTTC
TRBV9	TRBD1	TRBJ2-1	-	CASSPRQQGALNEQFF	TGTGCCAGCAGCCCCCGTCAGCAGGGGGCCCTTAATGAGCAGTTCTTC
TRBV11-2	TRBD2	TRBJ2-5	-	CASSSTTSGGETQYF	TGTGCCAGCAGCTCGACGACTAGCGGGGGGGAGACCCAGTACTTC
TRBV5-1	TRBD2	TRBJ2-5	few	CASSLGNSGTKTQYF	TGCGCCAGCAGCCTCGGAAATAGCGGGACAAAGACCCAGTACTTC
TRBV12-3/TRBV12-4	TRBD1	TRBJ1-3	-	CASSLVSGTGGSLGGNTIYF	TGTGCCAGCAGTTTAGTATCCGGGACAGGGGGCTCTCTTGGAGGAAACACCATATATTTT
TRBV4-1	-	TRBJ2-3	few	CASSQDATVTDTQYF	TGCGCCAGCAGCCAAGATGCGACTGTCACAGATACGCAGTATTTT
TRBV24-1	TRBD1	TRBJ1-1	-	CATSDPGQGLGTEAFF	TGTGCCACCAGTGACCCGGGACAGGGCTTGGGCACTGAAGCTTTCTTT
TRBV14	-	TRBJ2-3	-	CASRFGGRTDTQYF	TGTGCCAGCAGATTCGGGGGGCGCACAGATACGCAGTATTTT
TRBV29-1	-	TRBJ2-3	many	CSVEEGGSGPTDTQYF	TGCAGCGTTGAAGAGGGGGGTTCAGGACCCACAGATACGCAGTATTTT
TRBV5-1	TRBD1	TRBJ2-7	many	CASSLEGQFYSYEQYF	TGCGCCAGCAGCTTGGAGGGACAGTTTTACTCCTACGAGCAGTACTTC
TRBV12-3/TRBV12-4	TRBD2	TRBJ2-3	-	CASSLEREYPDTQYF	TGTGCCAGCAGTTTGGAGCGGGAGTATCCAGATACGCAGTATTTT
TRBV27	TRBD2	TRBJ2-7	-	CASSPGVAGGEQYF	TGTGCCAGCAGTCCCGGGGTAGCGGGAGGCGAGCAGTACTTC
TRBV4-3	TRBD1	TRBJ1-4	few	CASSQDSGTGGREKLFF	TGCGCCAGCAGCCAAGATTCCGGGACAGGGGGGCGCGAAAAACTGTTTTTT
TRBV18	-	TRBJ2-7	-	CASSPNSGADYEQYF	TGTGCCAGCTCACCAAATTCAGGGGCGGACTACGAGCAGTACTTC
TRBV7-2	TRBD1	TRBJ2-2	-	CASSRRTGTSGELFF	TGTGCCAGCAGTCGCAGGACAGGGACTTCCGGGGAGCTGTTTTTT
TRBV7-2	-	TRBJ2-1	many	CASSLPYNEQFF	TGTGCCAGCAGCTTACCCTACAATGAGCAGTTCTTC
TRBV7-2	-	TRBJ1-1	-	CASSFRGGRIEAFF	TGTGCCAGCAGCTTTCGGGGGGGGAGGATTGAAGCTTTCTTT
TRBV5-1	-	TRBJ2-3	many	CASSVSTGPSTDTQYF	TGCGCCAGCAGCGTATCCACAGGGCCTAGCACAGATACGCAGTATTTT
TRBV6-1	-	TRBJ1-1	-	CASGRGARNTEAFF	TGTGCCAGCGGCCGGGGGGCACGGAACACTGAAGCTTTCTTT
TRBV9	-	TRBJ2-3	-	CASSVDPRSTDTQYF	TGTGCCAGCAGCGTAGACCCTAGGAGCACAGATACGCAGTATTTT
TRBV5-6	-	TRBJ2-7	many	CASSLAVQESSYEQYF	TGTGCCAGCAGCTTGGCCGTACAGGAAAGCTCCTACGAGCAGTACTTC
TRBV5-1	-	TRBJ2-1	many	CASKFGANNEQFF	TGCGCCAGCAAATTTGGGGCCAACAATGAGCAGTTCTTC
TRBV4-1	-	TRBJ2-1	many	CASSQDLAPPGTWSSYNEQFF	TGCGCCAGCAGCCAAGATTTGGCGCCCCCAGGGACGTGGAGCTCCTACAATGAGCAGTTCTTC
TRBV7-8	-	TRBJ2-1	-	CASSLAESGFEQFF	TGTGCCAGCAGCTTAGCTGAGAGCGGGTTTGAGCAGTTCTTC
TRBV20-1	-	TRBJ1-5	few	CSAWGGFNQPQHF	TGCAGTGCTTGGGGGGGTTTCAATCAGCCCCAGCATTTT
TRBV11-2	TRBD2	TRBJ2-1	-	CASTLSGGSYNEQFF	TGTGCCAGCACCTTAAGCGGGGGGTCTTACAATGAGCAGTTCTTC
TRBV6-2/TRBV6-3	-	TRBJ2-7	few	CASSYFHEQYF	TGTGCCAGCAGTTACTTCCACGAGCAGTACTTC
TRBV7-8	-	TRBJ2-5	few	CASSITGTSARSETQYF	TGTGCCAGCAGCATAACCGGGACATCTGCCCGCTCAGAGACCCAGTACTTC
TRBV10-3	TRBD1	TRBJ1-2	many	CAISESTWDSLYGYTF	TGTGCCATCAGTGAGTCGACTTGGGACAGCCTCTATGGCTACACCTTC
TRBV18	TRBD1	TRBJ1-4	few	CASSLGTGGEEKLFF	TGTGCCAGCTCACTCGGGACAGGGGGCGAAGAAAAACTGTTTTTT
TRBV6-5	-	TRBJ2-3	-	CASSFTGAQVTDTQYF	TGTGCCAGCAGTTTCACAGGCGCCCAGGTCACAGATACGCAGTATTTT
TRBV28	-	TRBJ1-4	few	CASSPRGEPNEKLFF	TGTGCCAGCAGCCCACGAGGGGAACCAAATGAAAAACTGTTTTTT
TRBV12-3/TRBV12-4	TRBD2	TRBJ2-7	many	CASSLRLAGVYEQYF	TGTGCCAGCAGTTTACGACTAGCGGGGGTTTACGAGCAGTACTTC
TRBV14	TRBD2	TRBJ2-1	few	CASSDLTSGISYNEQFF	TGTGCCAGCAGCGACCTGACTAGCGGGATCTCCTACAATGAGCAGTTCTTC
TRBV20-1	TRBD1	TRBJ2-1	few	CSASLGQGAEQFF	TGCAGTGCTAGTCTCGGACAGGGGGCTGAGCAGTTCTTC